This TCR beta chain was sequenced for a study of cytomegalovirus exposure and HLA in healthy donors. Study results and caveats: The authors later linked a missense DCLRE1C variant to TCR beta V- and J-gene trimming. Per a later analysis, HLA-associated TCR beta chains showed more clonal expansion than other, equally common TCR beta chains. Usually a TCR sequence was rare, but some public TCRs were found in many donors. Later analysis showed most CMV-associated TCR beta chains appearing HLA-restricted.

This CDR3 comprises 15 residues. With 5 bases removed from V and 0 bases from J, the gap between germline ends came to 8 bases. Germline lookup yields CDR1 MRHNA and CDR2 SNTAGT. Regarding this clone: Antigen: not known.

This PCR relied on a set of 60 Vbeta primers and 13 Jbeta primers. Clones were sequenced by immunoSEQ multiplex PCR, and TCRdb holds only the in-frame ones, with some missing. The repertoire holds roughly 280,000 clones, roughly two thirds seen once, with about 2.1% in the top ten. The specimen sequenced was PBMCs. The sequence derives from a female donor in good health and CMV-seronegative. The chain combines TRBV6-4 with TRBJ2-6; possible D gene TRBD1, 5 bases. The CDR3, as DNA: TGTGCCAGCAGTCAGGGAAACTCTGGGGCCAACGTCCTGACTTTC. Residues: CASSQGNSGANVLTF.